This is a list of T cell receptor beta chains from one sample in a study of CD8 T cells in Susac syndrome. From the immunoSEQ multiplex PCR reads, TCRdb called clonotypes with MiXCR, one entry per CDR3 protein. The sample lists roughly 150,000 distinct CDR3 sequences, 93% occurring once. Input material: CD4+ T cells from PBMCs. Source of these receptors: a human donor in good health. Each CDR3 is given with its conserved first and last residue. The D gene is left open where the match is weak. Not every row has a clone size; where given, it reads once, few, many or a size class.

cdr3_length: 14; j_call: TRBJ2-3; clone_size: NA; v_call: TRBV2; d_call: NA; cdr3_aa: CASKPGPDTDTQYF; cdr3_nt: TGTGCCAGCAAGCCGGGCCCTGACACAGATACGCAGTATTTT
cdr3_length: 14; j_call: TRBJ2-1; clone_size: NA; v_call: TRBV14; d_call: NA; cdr3_aa: CASSPSYSRNEQFF; cdr3_nt: TGTGCCAGCAGCCCATCCTATTCCCGCAATGAGCAGTTCTTC
cdr3_length: 11; j_call: TRBJ1-2; clone_size: once; v_call: TRBV29-1; d_call: NA; cdr3_aa: CSVEDSKGYTF; cdr3_nt: TGCAGCGTTGAGGACAGTAAGGGCTACACCTTC
cdr3_length: 18; j_call: TRBJ2-3; clone_size: NA; v_call: TRBV7-8; d_call: TRBD1; cdr3_aa: CASSLTFRGTGATDTQYF; cdr3_nt: TGTGCCAGCAGCTTAACTTTTCGGGGGACAGGGGCCACAGATACGCAGTATTTT
cdr3_length: 14; j_call: TRBJ2-4; clone_size: NA; v_call: TRBV25-1; d_call: TRBD1; cdr3_aa: CASSVGTGWNIQYF; cdr3_nt: TGTGCCAGCAGTGTCGGGACAGGGTGGAACATTCAGTACTTC
cdr3_length: 12; j_call: TRBJ2-7; clone_size: NA; v_call: TRBV2; d_call: NA; cdr3_aa: CASGTTGVEQYF; cdr3_nt: TGTGCCAGCGGAACAACAGGCGTCGAGCAGTACTTC
cdr3_length: 15; j_call: TRBJ2-6; clone_size: NA; v_call: TRBV10-3; d_call: NA; cdr3_aa: CAIRGRDSGANVLTF; cdr3_nt: TGTGCCATCAGGGGACGCGACTCTGGGGCCAACGTCCTGACTTTC
cdr3_length: 14; j_call: TRBJ1-2; clone_size: NA; v_call: TRBV2; d_call: TRBD1; cdr3_aa: CASSLNRGVYGYTF; cdr3_nt: TGTGCCAGCAGTCTAAACAGGGGGGTATATGGCTACACCTTC
cdr3_length: 15; j_call: TRBJ2-2; clone_size: NA; v_call: TRBV7-2; d_call: NA; cdr3_aa: CASSLVTGNTGELFF; cdr3_nt: TGTGCCAGCAGCTTAGTCACAGGGAACACCGGGGAGCTGTTTTTT
cdr3_length: 13; j_call: TRBJ1-5; clone_size: NA; v_call: TRBV7-2; d_call: NA; cdr3_aa: CASSFASDQPQHF; cdr3_nt: TGTGCCAGCAGCTTCGCCAGCGATCAGCCCCAGCATTTT
cdr3_length: 19; j_call: TRBJ2-2; clone_size: once; v_call: TRBV24-1; d_call: TRBD1; cdr3_aa: CATSARPGTGKGMTGELFF; cdr3_nt: TGTGCCACCAGTGCCCGTCCCGGGACAGGGAAGGGGATGACCGGGGAGCTGTTTTTT
cdr3_length: 16; j_call: TRBJ1-6; clone_size: NA; v_call: TRBV11-2; d_call: NA; cdr3_aa: CASSLKRVLTNSPLHF; cdr3_nt: TGTGCCAGCAGCTTAAAGAGGGTTCTCACTAATTCACCCCTCCACTTT
cdr3_length: 14; j_call: TRBJ1-1; clone_size: NA; v_call: TRBV28; d_call: NA; cdr3_aa: CASSGGLLNTEAFF; cdr3_nt: TGTGCCAGCAGTGGAGGACTCTTGAACACTGAAGCTTTCTTT
cdr3_length: 15; j_call: TRBJ2-3; clone_size: NA; v_call: TRBV11-2; d_call: NA; cdr3_aa: CASSFPAGWTDTQYF; cdr3_nt: TGTGCCAGCAGCTTCCCCGCAGGGTGGACAGATACGCAGTATTTT
cdr3_length: 13; j_call: TRBJ1-1; clone_size: NA; v_call: TRBV3-1; d_call: NA; cdr3_aa: CASSQALGRGAFF; cdr3_nt: TGTGCCAGCAGCCAAGCCCTGGGGCGCGGAGCTTTCTTT
cdr3_length: 13; j_call: TRBJ2-5; clone_size: NA; v_call: TRBV12-3/TRBV12-4; d_call: NA; cdr3_aa: CASSFMRRETQYF; cdr3_nt: TGTGCCAGCAGTTTTATGCGGCGAGAGACCCAGTACTTC
cdr3_length: 15; j_call: TRBJ1-5; clone_size: NA; v_call: TRBV6-2/TRBV6-3; d_call: TRBD1; cdr3_aa: CASRKGTDGNQPQHF; cdr3_nt: TGTGCCAGCAGAAAAGGGACAGATGGCAATCAGCCCCAGCATTTT
cdr3_length: 17; j_call: TRBJ2-2; clone_size: NA; v_call: TRBV3-1; d_call: TRBD2; cdr3_aa: CASSQGAGGKYTGELFF; cdr3_nt: TGTGCCAGCAGCCAAGGAGCCGGGGGGAAGTACACCGGGGAGCTGTTTTTT
cdr3_length: 15; j_call: TRBJ2-2; clone_size: NA; v_call: TRBV2; d_call: NA; cdr3_aa: CASSEAGHLTGELFF; cdr3_nt: TGTGCCAGCAGTGAGGCGGGGCATCTCACCGGGGAGCTGTTTTTT
cdr3_length: 14; j_call: TRBJ1-1; clone_size: NA; v_call: TRBV7-8; d_call: TRBD1; cdr3_aa: CASRDDRGNTEAFF; cdr3_nt: TGTGCCAGCAGGGATGACAGGGGGAACACTGAAGCTTTCTTT
cdr3_length: 14; j_call: TRBJ1-1; clone_size: NA; v_call: TRBV5-6; d_call: NA; cdr3_aa: CASSSDSRRTEAFF; cdr3_nt: TGTGCCAGCAGCTCGGACTCGCGACGGACTGAAGCTTTCTTT
cdr3_length: 15; j_call: TRBJ2-3; clone_size: NA; v_call: TRBV7-3; d_call: TRBD2; cdr3_aa: CASSPRPSGADTQYF; cdr3_nt: TGTGCCAGCAGCCCCAGGCCTAGCGGAGCAGATACGCAGTATTTT
cdr3_length: 19; j_call: TRBJ2-1; clone_size: NA; v_call: TRBV20-1; d_call: TRBD2; cdr3_aa: CSARDPGLAGGSAYNEQFF; cdr3_nt: TGCAGTGCTAGAGATCCCGGACTAGCGGGGGGTTCGGCCTACAATGAGCAGTTCTTC
cdr3_length: 16; j_call: TRBJ2-7; clone_size: NA; v_call: TRBV7-2; d_call: TRBD2; cdr3_aa: CASSLSSSGIAYEQYF; cdr3_nt: TGTGCCAGCAGCTTATCGTCTAGCGGGATAGCCTACGAGCAGTACTTC
cdr3_length: 13; j_call: TRBJ2-7; clone_size: NA; v_call: TRBV24-1; d_call: NA; cdr3_aa: CATNRTSFYEQYF; cdr3_nt: TGTGCCACCAACAGAACGAGCTTCTACGAGCAGTACTTC
cdr3_length: 13; j_call: TRBJ1-2; clone_size: many; v_call: TRBV7-9; d_call: NA; cdr3_aa: CASSLGQNYGYTF; cdr3_nt: TGTGCCAGCAGCTTAGGACAGAACTATGGCTACACCTTC
cdr3_length: 13; j_call: TRBJ2-1; clone_size: once; v_call: TRBV5-4; d_call: NA; cdr3_aa: CASSTPEYNEQFF; cdr3_nt: TGTGCCAGCAGCACACCAGAGTACAATGAGCAGTTCTTC
cdr3_length: 14; j_call: TRBJ2-5; clone_size: NA; v_call: TRBV19; d_call: NA; cdr3_aa: CASSIGEARGTQYF; cdr3_nt: TGTGCCAGTAGTATCGGCGAGGCTCGGGGGACCCAGTACTTC
cdr3_length: 16; j_call: TRBJ1-3; clone_size: once; v_call: TRBV20-1; d_call: NA; cdr3_aa: CSARDLGTDSGNTIYF; cdr3_nt: TGCAGTGCTAGAGATCTCGGCACGGACTCTGGAAACACCATATATTTT
cdr3_length: 16; j_call: TRBJ2-6; clone_size: NA; v_call: TRBV5-6; d_call: NA; cdr3_aa: CASTPTGLSGANVLTF; cdr3_nt: TGTGCCAGCACCCCGACAGGACTCTCTGGGGCCAACGTCCTGACTTTC
cdr3_length: 12; j_call: TRBJ1-2; clone_size: NA; v_call: TRBV7-2; d_call: NA; cdr3_aa: CASGYSGGGYTF; cdr3_nt: TGTGCCAGCGGATACAGTGGGGGTGGCTACACCTTC
cdr3_length: 15; j_call: TRBJ2-1; clone_size: NA; v_call: TRBV12-3/TRBV12-4; d_call: NA; cdr3_aa: CASSLMAGQENEQFF; cdr3_nt: TGTGCCAGCAGTTTAATGGCAGGGCAAGAGAATGAGCAGTTCTTC
cdr3_length: 14; j_call: TRBJ1-2; clone_size: once; v_call: TRBV23-1; d_call: NA; cdr3_aa: CASSPIDEGGGYTF; cdr3_nt: TGCGCCAGCTCTCCAATCGACGAGGGGGGTGGCTACACCTTC
cdr3_length: 15; j_call: TRBJ1-5; clone_size: NA; v_call: TRBV12-5; d_call: NA; cdr3_aa: CASGRGGRARQPQHF; cdr3_nt: TGTGCTAGTGGTCGAGGGGGAAGGGCCCGTCAGCCCCAGCATTTT
cdr3_length: 13; j_call: TRBJ2-2; clone_size: NA; v_call: TRBV5-1; d_call: NA; cdr3_aa: CASSSLAAGELFF; cdr3_nt: TGCGCCAGCAGCTCACTAGCTGCCGGGGAGCTGTTTTTT
cdr3_length: 15; j_call: TRBJ2-3; clone_size: NA; v_call: TRBV2; d_call: NA; cdr3_aa: CASSDPGRSTDTQYF; cdr3_nt: TGTGCCAGCAGTGATCCGGGACGCAGCACAGATACGCAGTATTTT
cdr3_length: 12; j_call: TRBJ2-1; clone_size: once; v_call: TRBV7-3; d_call: NA; cdr3_aa: CASSSMWGEQFF; cdr3_nt: TGTGCCAGCAGCTCCATGTGGGGTGAGCAGTTCTTC
cdr3_length: 13; j_call: TRBJ2-5; clone_size: NA; v_call: TRBV19; d_call: TRBD2; cdr3_aa: CARSPLAGETQYF; cdr3_nt: TGTGCCAGAAGCCCCTTAGCGGGGGAGACCCAGTACTTC
cdr3_length: 16; j_call: TRBJ2-3; clone_size: NA; v_call: TRBV5-1; d_call: TRBD1; cdr3_aa: CASSLAGTGAEDTQYF; cdr3_nt: TGCGCCAGCAGCTTGGCCGGGACAGGGGCCGAGGATACGCAGTATTTT
cdr3_length: 15; j_call: TRBJ1-4; clone_size: NA; v_call: TRBV5-6; d_call: NA; cdr3_aa: CASSLATDRNEKLFF; cdr3_nt: TGTGCCAGCAGCTTGGCTACGGACCGTAATGAAAAACTGTTTTTT
cdr3_length: 14; j_call: TRBJ2-7; clone_size: NA; v_call: TRBV7-3; d_call: TRBD1; cdr3_aa: CASSIGQGTLEQYF; cdr3_nt: TGTGCCAGCAGCATCGGACAGGGAACTCTCGAGCAGTACTTC
cdr3_length: 15; j_call: TRBJ1-6; clone_size: NA; v_call: TRBV7-9; d_call: NA; cdr3_aa: CASSPGQGSNSPLHF; cdr3_nt: TGTGCCAGCAGCCCGGGGCAGGGGTCTAATTCACCCCTCCACTTT
cdr3_length: 13; j_call: TRBJ1-5; clone_size: NA; v_call: TRBV7-9; d_call: NA; cdr3_aa: CASSFVEAQPQHF; cdr3_nt: TGTGCCAGCTCCTTCGTAGAGGCTCAGCCCCAGCATTTT
cdr3_length: 16; j_call: TRBJ2-6; clone_size: NA; v_call: TRBV7-6; d_call: NA; cdr3_aa: CASSSLRGPGANVLTF; cdr3_nt: TGTGCCAGCAGCTCCCTCAGGGGACCTGGGGCCAACGTCCTGACTTTC
cdr3_length: 15; j_call: TRBJ1-1; clone_size: NA; v_call: TRBV6-5; d_call: NA; cdr3_aa: CASSFPVGENTEAFF; cdr3_nt: TGTGCCAGCAGTTTCCCGGTGGGTGAGAACACTGAAGCTTTCTTT
cdr3_length: 15; j_call: TRBJ2-5; clone_size: NA; v_call: TRBV29-1; d_call: TRBD1; cdr3_aa: CSVPWTGWHQETQYF; cdr3_nt: TGCAGCGTCCCCTGGACAGGGTGGCACCAAGAGACCCAGTACTTC
cdr3_length: 13; j_call: TRBJ2-1; clone_size: NA; v_call: TRBV5-1; d_call: TRBD2; cdr3_aa: CASSPGASGGEFF; cdr3_nt: TGCGCCAGCAGCCCTGGGGCTAGCGGGGGGGAGTTCTTC
cdr3_length: 14; j_call: TRBJ1-1; clone_size: NA; v_call: TRBV27; d_call: NA; cdr3_aa: CASSLTGVDTEAFF; cdr3_nt: TGTGCCAGCAGTTTAACAGGAGTAGACACTGAAGCTTTCTTT
cdr3_length: 15; j_call: TRBJ1-3; clone_size: once; v_call: TRBV27; d_call: NA; cdr3_aa: CASSFDRRSGNTIYF; cdr3_nt: TGTGCCAGCAGTTTCGACAGGCGCTCTGGAAACACCATATATTTT
cdr3_length: 14; j_call: TRBJ2-6; clone_size: NA; v_call: TRBV11-1; d_call: NA; cdr3_aa: CASRPGLGANVLTF; cdr3_nt: TGTGCCAGCAGACCGGGATTAGGGGCCAACGTCCTGACTTTC
cdr3_length: 14; j_call: TRBJ1-2; clone_size: NA; v_call: TRBV2; d_call: NA; cdr3_aa: CASTREQSNYGYTF; cdr3_nt: TGTGCCAGCACAAGAGAACAGTCGAACTATGGCTACACCTTC
cdr3_length: 13; j_call: TRBJ2-4; clone_size: NA; v_call: TRBV20-1; d_call: NA; cdr3_aa: CSAPVRAKNIQYF; cdr3_nt: TGCAGTGCTCCTGTCCGAGCCAAAAACATTCAGTACTTC
cdr3_length: 15; j_call: TRBJ2-1; clone_size: NA; v_call: TRBV7-2; d_call: TRBD2; cdr3_aa: CASSPVAGVPNEQFF; cdr3_nt: TGTGCCAGCAGCCCAGTGGCGGGGGTTCCCAATGAGCAGTTCTTC
cdr3_length: 13; j_call: TRBJ1-2; clone_size: NA; v_call: TRBV7-9; d_call: NA; cdr3_aa: CASSPNRVYGYTF; cdr3_nt: TGTGCCAGCAGCCCAAACAGGGTCTATGGCTACACCTTC
cdr3_length: 14; j_call: TRBJ2-5; clone_size: NA; v_call: TRBV5-1; d_call: NA; cdr3_aa: CASSPPGSFETQYF; cdr3_nt: TGCGCCAGCAGTCCCCCGGGGAGCTTCGAGACCCAGTACTTC
cdr3_length: 14; j_call: TRBJ2-7; clone_size: NA; v_call: TRBV20-1; d_call: NA; cdr3_aa: CSARFGRGSYEQYF; cdr3_nt: TGCAGTGCCCGCTTTGGGCGGGGTTCCTACGAGCAGTACTTC
cdr3_length: 14; j_call: TRBJ2-4; clone_size: NA; v_call: TRBV11-2; d_call: TRBD1; cdr3_aa: CASKLDRVGNIQYF; cdr3_nt: TGTGCCAGCAAGCTTGACAGGGTAGGAAACATTCAGTACTTC
cdr3_length: 14; j_call: TRBJ1-5; clone_size: NA; v_call: TRBV6-1; d_call: NA; cdr3_aa: CASRDIQKNQPQHF; cdr3_nt: TGTGCCAGCAGGGACATCCAAAAGAATCAGCCCCAGCATTTT
cdr3_length: 17; j_call: TRBJ1-6; clone_size: NA; v_call: TRBV9; d_call: TRBD1; cdr3_aa: CASSANHRTGDNSPLHF; cdr3_nt: TGTGCCAGCAGCGCCAACCATAGAACAGGGGATAATTCACCCCTCCACTTT